The 7 T cell receptor beta chains reported below all come from one sample, sequenced in a study of OX40 agonist ivuxolimab in advanced cancers. Measured with immunoSEQ multiplex PCR; TCRdb has only the in-frame clones, and not every one. Among approximately 83,000 clones, more than 65% were seen once, and the ten largest hold more than 3.5%. The starting material was CD4+ or CD8+ T cells sorted from blood, obtained in a trial of the OX40 agonist ivuxolimab. All receptors derive from an adult with an advanced solid tumor such as melanoma, head and neck, liver or kidney cancer.

The rearrangement joins TRBV9 to TRBJ1-2; the D gene is possibly TRBD1 (5 bases). Germline CDR1 and CDR2: SGDLS and YYNGEE. The CDR3 length is 13 residues. V gave up 0 bases and J gave up 6 bases, with 9 bases separating them. The CDR3 sequence: CASSVATGDGYTF. Here the CDR3 DNA reads TGTGCCAGCAGCGTAGCTACAGGTGATGGCTACACCTTC.

The chain links TRBV7-9 to TRBJ2-5, with a tentative D call TRBD2 (5 bases). The V gene's germline CDR1 is SEHNR and CDR2 FQNEAQ (reference sequence). The CDR3 has 15 residues. With 3 bases removed from V and 0 bases from J, the gap between germline ends came to 11 bases. The chain's CDR3 is CASSLWSGNQETQYF. As DNA, the CDR3 is TGTGCCAGCAGCTTGTGGTCGGGAAACCAAGAGACCCAGTACTTC.

The genes are TRBV9 and TRBJ1-1; the D gene is possibly TRBD1 (6 bases). This CDR3 comprises 13 residues. Germline V lookup: CDR1 SGDLS, CDR2 YYNGEE. The ends were cut back, 5 bases at V and 10 bases at J, with 18 bases in the middle. The CDR3 sequence: CASSLDSPRGAFF. CDR3 bases: TGTGCCAGCAGTCTGGACAGTCCCCGCGGAGCTTTCTTT. Full variable domain (remainder filled in from reference TRBV9 and TRBJ1-1): DSGVTQTPKHLITATGQRVTLRCSPRSGDLSVYWYQQSLDQGLQFLIQYYNGEERAKGNILERFSAQQFPDLHSELNLSSLELGDSALYFCASSLDSPRGAFFGQGTRLTVV.

The V call is TRBV29-1, the J call TRBJ1-2; the D gene is possibly TRBD1 (6 bases). V lost 5 bases and J 6 bases, leaving 16 bases between the germline ends. Germline V gives CDR1 SQVTM, CDR2 ANQGSEA. The CDR3 covers 13 residues. The chain's CDR3 is CSVFRGGANGYTF. CDR3 nucleotide sequence: TGCAGCGTTTTTAGGGGGGGGGCGAATGGCTACACCTTC.

DNA for the CDR3: TGTGCCAGCAGTTTCGGCGGTCTCATGAACACTGAAGCTTTCTTT. Protein sequence: CASSFGGLMNTEAFF. The V call is TRBV9, the J call TRBJ1-1; no reliable D call. This CDR3 is built from 15 residues. The V gene's germline CDR1 is SGDLS and CDR2 YYNGEE. V dropped 5 bases and J dropped 0 bases, with 14 bases sitting between them.

This chain uses TRBV27 with TRBJ1-2; 8 nucleotides line up with TRBD1. Trimming at V came to 9 bases and at J to 7 bases, leaving 19 bases not matched to a gene. From germline, CDR1 is MNHEY and CDR2 SMNVEV (reference sequence). This CDR3 comprises 16 residues. The CDR3 DNA is TGTGCCAGTCTCGCTTACGGACAGGGAGAGGTGGGTGGCTACACCTTC. Residues: CASLAYGQGEVGGYTF.

The V gene is TRBV7-2, the J gene TRBJ2-7; 11 nucleotides align to TRBD2. The trim removed 5 bases at V and 2 bases at J, leaving 2 bases unmatched. CDR1 is SGHTA, CDR2 FQGNSA, per germline. This CDR3 is 14 amino acids long. DNA of the CDR3: TGTGCCAGCAGCCCTAGCGGGAGGACCTACGAGCAGTACTTC. Translation gives CASSPSGRTYEQYF.